The 6 T cell receptor beta chains below come from one sample, sequenced in a study of blood T cell repertoires in COVID-19. The data were produced by immunoSEQ multiplex PCR, yet TCRdb's version contains in-frame clones alone and is incomplete. The sample consists of hundreds of thousands of clones, 70% to 90% of them appearing once. Sequenced material: peripheral blood. Source of these receptors: a woman younger than 35 with acute or convalescent COVID-19.

This chain connects TRBV7-2 to TRBJ2-7, with TRBD1 as a possible D gene (6 bases). Trimming stripped 4 bases from V and 3 bases from J, with 13 bases between. The CDR3 runs 14 residues. CDR1 and CDR2 (germline): SGHTA, FQGNSA. The CDR3 loop reads CASSSQQGFYEQYF. CDR3 nucleotide sequence: TGTGCCAGCAGCTCCCAACAGGGCTTCTACGAGCAGTACTTC.

This sequence joins TRBV19 and TRBJ1-1; D is uncertain. The V gene lost 7 bases and the J gene lost 8 bases, with 20 bases spanning the gap. Germline-derived CDR1 and CDR2 are LNHDA and SQIVND (reference sequence). The CDR3 runs 14 residues. CDR3: CASIPDPAGREAFF. CDR3 DNA: TGTGCCAGTATACCGGACCCGGCTGGGAGAGAAGCTTTCTTT.

The chain uses TRBV5-4 and TRBJ1-2; TRBD1 is a possible D gene (6 bases). CDR1 and CDR2 (germline): SGHNT, YYREEE (reference sequence). The CDR3 contains 12 residues. The V end was cut by 2 bases, the J end by 7 bases, with 9 bases between. The CDR3 sequence is CASSLQGTGYTF. The CDR3 nucleotides are TGTGCCAGCAGCTTACAGGGAACTGGCTACACCTTC.

This clone came up a few times. V usage is TRBV29-1 and J usage is TRBJ1-1; D unresolved. Per the germline V gene, CDR1 is SQVTM and CDR2 is ANQGSEA. V dropped 7 bases and J dropped 0 bases, with 12 bases sitting between them. The CDR3 covers 13 residues. The CDR3, as DNA: TGCAGCGCCCGAATCCCAGTGAACACTGAAGCTTTCTTT. Its translation is CSARIPVNTEAFF. The full variable domain, rest sourced from reference TRBV29-1 and TRBJ1-1, is SAVISQKPSRDICQRGTSLTIQCQVDSQVTMMFWYRQQPGQSLTLIATANQGSEATYESGFVIDKFPISRPNLTFSTLTVSNMSPEDSSIYLCSARIPVNTEAFFGQGTRLTVV.

The chain uses TRBV2 and TRBJ1-3, with a tentative D call TRBD1 (5 bases). Germline assignment: CDR1 SNHLY and CDR2 FYNNEI. The V and J ends lost 1 base and 6 bases respectively, with 10 bases between them. This CDR3 spans 14 amino acids. The CDR3 DNA reads TGTGCCAGCAGTGAAGGGAGGGGTTCAAACACCATATATTTT. Translated, it gives CASSEGRGSNTIYF.

This chain links TRBV2 with TRBJ1-6, with TRBD1 identical over 7 bases. The V segment lost 7 bases and the J segment 0 bases; nucleotides outside the gene matches: 9. The germline V gene encodes CDR1 SNHLY and CDR2 FYNNEI. The CDR3 runs to 17 residues. CDR3 nucleotide sequence: TGTGCCAGCAACCCAGACAGGGAAAGCTCCTATAATTCACCCCTCCACTTT. Its translation is CASNPDRESSYNSPLHF.